A selection of T cell receptor beta chains follows, all from one sample in a study of identical twins. From the 5' RACE reads, TCRdb called clonotypes with MiXCR, one entry per CDR3 protein. In the table there are more than 400,000 distinct CDR3 sequences, about 16% of which are singletons. These same data were also listed under a study on yellow fever vaccine responses in identical twins.

The specimen sequenced was CD4+ T cells sorted from blood. These receptors were collected from a woman aged 18-30 years in good health. Both conserved end residues are part of each CDR3. D genes are given only for firm matches. Rows give clone size only sometimes, using once, few, many, or a class for an expanded clone.

d_call clone_size j_call v_call cdr3_aa cdr3_nt
. few TRBJ1-1 TRBV20-1 CSARDLLGGSTEAFF TGCAGTGCTAGAGATCTCCTGGGAGGAAGCACTGAAGCTTTCTTT
. few TRBJ2-3 TRBV28 CASLHGGTDTQYF TGTGCCAGTCTCCACGGCGGAACAGATACGCAGTATTTT
. . TRBJ2-1 TRBV7-6 CASSYSGVNEQFF TGTGCCAGCAGCTACTCTGGTGTCAATGAGCAGTTCTTC
. few TRBJ2-5 TRBV15 CATSRGGSGQETQYF TGTGCCACCAGCAGAGGTGGGAGCGGCCAAGAGACCCAGTACTTC
TRBD2 few TRBJ2-1 TRBV7-2 CASSLADAGGQNEQFF TGTGCCAGCAGCCTCGCCGATGCGGGGGGCCAAAATGAGCAGTTCTTC
. few TRBJ2-7 TRBV19 CASRIHPDSYEQYF TGTGCCAGTAGAATTCACCCGGACTCCTACGAGCAGTACTTC
. . TRBJ2-3 TRBV19 CASTGMGTDTQYF TGTGCCAGTACAGGGATGGGCACAGATACGCAGTATTTT
TRBD2 . TRBJ2-1 TRBV15 CATSRSRLAEQFF TGTGCCACCAGCAGATCCAGACTAGCGGAGCAGTTCTTC
. . TRBJ2-1 TRBV11-2 CASSLGWLRDPNEQFF TGTGCCAGCAGCTTAGGGTGGTTGCGGGACCCCAATGAGCAGTTCTTC
. many TRBJ1-5 TRBV24-1 CATSDPGSNQPQHF TGTGCCACCAGTGATCCAGGGAGCAATCAGCCCCAGCATTTT
. . TRBJ2-5 TRBV7-9 CASSLGRGPQETQYF TGTGCCAGCAGCCTAGGGCGGGGGCCCCAAGAGACCCAGTACTTC
. . TRBJ2-1 TRBV24-1 CATSVGRDWNEQFF TGTGCCACCAGTGTCGGACGGGACTGGAATGAGCAGTTCTTC
TRBD2 few TRBJ2-2 TRBV6-2/TRBV6-3 CASSYSKSGSKTGELFF TGTGCCAGCAGTTACTCGAAAAGCGGGAGTAAGACCGGGGAGCTGTTTTTT
. . TRBJ1-4 TRBV3-1 CASSQVQGREKLFF TGTGCCAGCAGCCAAGTACAGGGAAGGGAAAAACTGTTTTTT
TRBD2 . TRBJ2-3 TRBV20-1 CSARDPLAGSTDTQYF TGCAGTGCTAGAGATCCCCTAGCGGGGAGCACAGATACGCAGTATTTT
TRBD1 few TRBJ2-2 TRBV6-1 CASSGQGTTTGELFF TGTGCCAGCAGCGGACAGGGGACCACCACCGGGGAGCTGTTTTTT
TRBD2 few TRBJ2-1 TRBV5-1 CASSLSSGGAGNEQFF TGCGCCAGCAGCTTATCTAGCGGGGGGGCCGGCAATGAGCAGTTCTTC
. many TRBJ1-1 TRBV5-1 CASRDPGQGPKGAFF TGCGCCAGCAGGGATCCGGGACAAGGTCCAAAAGGGGCTTTCTTT
. many TRBJ1-1 TRBV12-3/TRBV12-4 CASSFRVANTEAFF TGTGCCAGCAGTTTCAGGGTAGCGAACACTGAAGCTTTCTTT
. . TRBJ1-1 TRBV3-1 CASSQWTLNTEAFF TGTGCCAGCAGCCAATGGACACTAAATACTGAAGCTTTCTTT
. many TRBJ2-1 TRBV5-1 CASRRVSSYNEQFF TGCGCCAGCAGGAGAGTAAGCTCCTACAATGAGCAGTTCTTC
. few TRBJ2-7 TRBV7-9 CASSFGGGPAEQYF TGTGCCAGCAGCTTCGGGGGTGGTCCCGCCGAGCAGTACTTC
. . TRBJ2-1 TRBV28 CASSLVADPGPYNEQFF TGTGCCAGCAGTTTAGTAGCGGACCCCGGCCCCTACAATGAGCAGTTCTTC
. few TRBJ2-1 TRBV4-1 CASSSDRVTNEQFF TGCGCCAGCAGCAGCGACCGGGTTACCAATGAGCAGTTCTTC
. . TRBJ1-4 TRBV5-1 CASSFGEGEKLFF TGCGCCAGCAGCTTTGGAGAGGGGGAAAAACTGTTTTTT
TRBD1 . TRBJ2-1 TRBV7-9 CASSPGWTGVYNEQFF TGTGCCAGCAGCCCAGGCTGGACAGGGGTCTACAATGAGCAGTTCTTC
TRBD2 . TRBJ2-6 TRBV10-3 CAISESGGSSSGANVLTF TGTGCCATCAGTGAGTCGGGGGGGTCGAGCTCTGGGGCCAACGTCCTGACTTTC
. . TRBJ2-1 TRBV7-6 CASSRNIGNEQFF TGTGCCAGCAGCAGGAACATCGGCAATGAGCAGTTCTTC
. few TRBJ2-1 TRBV12-3/TRBV12-4 CASRPETYNEQFF TGTGCCAGCAGGCCGGAAACCTACAATGAGCAGTTCTTC
. few TRBJ2-1 TRBV10-3 CAISDRGGYNEQFF TGTGCCATCAGTGACAGGGGCGGTTACAATGAGCAGTTCTTC
TRBD2 few TRBJ2-1 TRBV11-2 CASSLAGGGTYNEQFF TGTGCCAGCAGCTTAGCTGGCGGGGGGACTTACAATGAGCAGTTCTTC
. . TRBJ1-2 TRBV19 CASSVNRASYGYTF TGTGCCAGTAGTGTCAACAGGGCGAGCTATGGCTACACCTTC
. few TRBJ2-1 TRBV20-1 CSARAVQAAIYNEQFF TGCAGTGCTAGAGCGGTCCAGGCGGCTATATACAATGAGCAGTTCTTC
TRBD2 few TRBJ2-1 TRBV11-3 CASSLVAGTSGVNEQFF TGTGCCAGCAGCTTAGTGGCCGGGACTAGCGGGGTAAATGAGCAGTTCTTC
. . TRBJ2-6 TRBV5-1 CASSLDTRGLGANVLTF TGCGCCAGCAGCTTGGATACCAGGGGTCTGGGGGCCAACGTCCTGACTTTC
. many TRBJ1-1 TRBV12-3/TRBV12-4 CASSFGGSEAFF TGTGCCAGCAGTTTCGGGGGGTCTGAAGCTTTCTTT
. . TRBJ2-1 TRBV20-1 CSATGTLLISYNEQFF TGCAGTGCTACCGGGACTTTATTGATCTCCTACAATGAGCAGTTCTTC
TRBD1 . TRBJ1-1 TRBV12-3/TRBV12-4 CASSFDRGAEAFF TGTGCCAGCAGTTTCGACAGGGGGGCTGAAGCTTTCTTT
TRBD1 few TRBJ1-5 TRBV12-3/TRBV12-4 CASRDREDQPQHF TGTGCCAGCAGGGACAGGGAGGATCAGCCCCAGCATTTT
. . TRBJ1-1 TRBV7-8 CASSSNLGREAFF TGTGCCAGCAGCTCAAATCTCGGCCGTGAAGCTTTCTTT
. . TRBJ2-3 TRBV6-2/TRBV6-3 CASRKMSSTDTQYF TGTGCCAGCAGAAAGATGAGTAGCACAGATACGCAGTATTTT
. few TRBJ2-7 TRBV10-1 CASSESAAGSYEQYF TGCGCCAGCAGTGAGTCGGCCGCGGGGTCCTACGAGCAGTACTTC
. . TRBJ2-2 TRBV11-2 CASSSRSGFRGTGELFF TGTGCCAGCAGCTCCCGGAGTGGCTTCCGTGGCACCGGGGAGCTGTTTTTT
TRBD2 few TRBJ2-2 TRBV11-2 CASSFSGRANTGELFF TGTGCCAGCAGTTTCAGCGGGAGGGCGAACACCGGGGAGCTGTTTTTT
. few TRBJ1-2 TRBV16 CASSPTGQTYGYTF TGTGCCAGCAGTCCCACGGGACAAACCTATGGCTACACCTTC
. . TRBJ2-2 TRBV27 CASTSHGPDTGELFF TGTGCCAGCACCTCTCACGGACCCGACACCGGGGAGCTGTTTTTT
. many TRBJ1-1 TRBV5-1 CASSLTGTMNTEAFF TGCGCCAGCAGCTTGACAGGGACCATGAACACTGAAGCTTTCTTT
. . TRBJ2-4 TRBV14 CASSQNANIQYF TGTGCCAGCAGCCAGAATGCGAACATTCAGTACTTC
TRBD2 . TRBJ2-7 TRBV4-1 CASSQEGLAGGRPYEQYF TGCGCCAGCAGCCAAGAAGGCCTAGCGGGAGGCCGGCCTTACGAGCAGTACTTC
TRBD2 . TRBJ2-5 TRBV29-1 CSVVLAGYQETQYF TGCAGCGTTGTACTAGCGGGATACCAAGAGACCCAGTACTTC
TRBD2 . TRBJ2-1 TRBV13 CASSLELAGLNEQFF TGTGCCAGCAGCTTAGAACTAGCGGGATTAAATGAGCAGTTCTTC
TRBD1 . TRBJ1-2 TRBV27 CASSQGDGYTF TGTGCCAGCAGTCAGGGGGATGGCTACACCTTC
. . TRBJ2-1 TRBV5-8 CASSSRTSYYNEQFF TGTGCCAGCAGCTCTAGGACCTCCTACTACAATGAGCAGTTCTTC
. many TRBJ2-3 TRBV6-5 CASSYSGGSTDTQYF TGTGCCAGCAGTTACTCCGGCGGGAGCACAGATACGCAGTATTTT
. few TRBJ2-7 TRBV6-1 CASGPPATEYEQYF TGTGCCAGCGGCCCCCCGGCGACGGAATACGAGCAGTACTTC
TRBD2 . TRBJ2-3 TRBV27 CASRTLAGGPDTQYF TGTGCCAGCAGAACCTTAGCGGGGGGCCCAGATACGCAGTATTTT